The 8 T cell receptor beta chains given below trace back to one sample, sequenced in a study of blood T cell repertoires in COVID-19 (dated by TCRdb to the early 2020s). The library came from the immunoSEQ multiplex PCR assay. TCRdb limited this immuneACCESS table to in-frame rearrangements with V and J called. A share of clones is missing; checked studies link under half to unresolved V genes, and the rest is unexplained. The sample data list about 220,000 clones, and 82% of these were observed just once. Clones ranked in the top ten supply about 3.6% of the sample. The sequenced material came from peripheral blood. These TCRs come from a woman older than 75 with acute or convalescent COVID-19.

The V and J genes are TRBV14 and TRBJ2-1, with D maybe TRBD2 (6 bases). V was trimmed by 2 bases and J by 6 bases, leaving 11 bases between them. CDR3 length: 14 amino acids. Germline loops: CDR1 SGHDN, CDR2 FVKESK. The CDR3 region is CASSQLVAVNEQFF. The CDR3 DNA follows: TGTGCCAGCAGCCAACTAGTAGCGGTCAATGAGCAGTTCTTC.

This chain joins TRBV5-1 and TRBJ1-2; TRBD1 might be the D (5 bases). The germline CDR1 and CDR2 sequences are SGHRS and YFSETQ. The CDR3 sequence is 13 residues long. V was pared by 3 bases and J by 6 bases, with 12 bases between. DNA of the CDR3: TGCGCCAGCAGCTGGGGAGGGGAGGATGGCTACACCTTC. Its translation is CASSWGGEDGYTF.

In this sample, this clone turned up once. The rearrangement links TRBV5-1 to TRBJ1-1, with D possibly matching TRBD1 (5 bases). This CDR3 has 14 amino acids. V was pared by 6 bases and J by 1 base, with 13 bases between. Germline V gives CDR1 SGHRS, CDR2 YFSETQ. CDR3 sequence: CASIKDSSNTEAFF. The DNA for the CDR3 is TGCGCCAGCATCAAAGACAGTTCGAACACTGAAGCTTTCTTT.

The genes are TRBV19 and TRBJ2-3, with 11 bases aligning to TRBD2. The CDR3 loop spans 15 amino acids. Trimming took 6 bases from V and 0 from J; bases not matched to a gene: 2. Germline lookup yields CDR1 LNHDA and CDR2 SQIVND (reference sequence). In DNA, the CDR3 is TGTGCCAGTAGCAGACTAGCGGGGAGCACAGATACGCAGTATTTT. The encoded protein is CASSRLAGSTDTQYF.

The chain carries TRBV2 and TRBJ1-2; D is unresolved. This CDR3 has 13 amino acids. CDR1 SNHLY and CDR2 FYNNEI come from the germline V gene. V dropped 1 base and J dropped 7 bases, with 10 bases sitting between them. The chain's CDR3 is CASSEGAAGGYTF. CDR3 sequence (DNA): TGTGCCAGCAGTGAAGGGGCAGCCGGTGGCTACACCTTC.

CDR3 sequence reads: CASSFRGRSTNEKLFF. The CDR3 region has the DNA TGTGCCAGCAGCTTTAGAGGGCGGTCCACTAATGAAAAACTGTTTTTT. The rearrangement joins TRBV7-9 to TRBJ1-4; D is unclear. Germline-derived CDR1 and CDR2 are SEHNR and FQNEAQ (reference sequence). V dropped 3 bases and J dropped 2 bases, with 13 bases sitting between them. The CDR3 loop spans 16 amino acids.

This clone was recorded once. V gene TRBV9 combines with J gene TRBJ2-7; D remains ambiguous. There are 16 residues in the CDR3. V was trimmed by 0 bases and J by 3 bases, leaving 16 bases between them. CDR1 and CDR2 from the germline V gene are SGDLS and YYNGEE. The CDR3 sequence is CASSVEVTASLYEQYF. The CDR3 nucleotides are TGTGCCAGCAGCGTAGAGGTGACTGCATCGCTCTACGAGCAGTACTTC.

The CDR3 here is CSASRAGGYNEQFF. CDR3 DNA sequence: TGCAGTGCTAGTCGGGCTGGAGGTTACAATGAGCAGTTCTTC. The chain couples TRBV20-1 to TRBJ2-1; D is possibly TRBD2 (5 bases). CDR1 and CDR2 from the germline V gene are DFQATT and SNEGSKA (reference sequence). V dropped 3 bases and J dropped 4 bases, with 13 bases sitting between them. This CDR3 contains 14 residues.